The entry below describes one T cell receptor beta chain. This table comes from immunoSEQ multiplex PCR, and its TCRdb copy is limited to in-frame clones, with some not included. The repertoire consists of under 200,000 clones, with roughly 82% occurring once and the leading ten covering 4% to 6.5%. Each participant's cohort was designated according to participant-reported clinical history. This sample was taken from a study of blood T cell repertoires in COVID-19. Germline CDR1 is SNHLY and CDR2 is FYNNEI. The CDR3 contains 13 residues. J gave up 5 bases and V 7 bases, and 6 bases lay outside the gene matches.

The chain couples TRBV2 to TRBJ2-7; 9 nucleotides agree with TRBD1. Input material: PBMCs or T cells enriched from blood (not recorded which). The clonotype comes from a woman between 55 and 75 years old with acute COVID-19. In nucleotides, the CDR3 is TGTGCCAGCATGTGGACAGGGGCACACGAGCAGTACTTC. Residues: CASMWTGAHEQYF.